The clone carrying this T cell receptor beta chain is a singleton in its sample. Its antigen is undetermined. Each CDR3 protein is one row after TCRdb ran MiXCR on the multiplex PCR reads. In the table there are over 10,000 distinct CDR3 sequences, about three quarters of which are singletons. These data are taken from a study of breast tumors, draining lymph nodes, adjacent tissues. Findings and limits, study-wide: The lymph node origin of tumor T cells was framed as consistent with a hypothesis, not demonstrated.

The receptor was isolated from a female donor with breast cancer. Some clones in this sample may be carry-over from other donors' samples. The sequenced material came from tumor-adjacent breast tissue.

The CDR3 region has the DNA TGCGCCAGCAGCCAGGGACTCGCCGGCTACGAGCAGTACTTC. Translated, it gives CASSQGLAGYEQYF. The gene calls are TRBV4-1 and TRBJ2-7, with TRBD2 as a possible D gene (6 bases). Germline loops: CDR1 MGHRA, CDR2 YSYEKL. The CDR3 covers 14 residues. V was clipped by 3 bases and J by 3 bases, with 12 bases between them.